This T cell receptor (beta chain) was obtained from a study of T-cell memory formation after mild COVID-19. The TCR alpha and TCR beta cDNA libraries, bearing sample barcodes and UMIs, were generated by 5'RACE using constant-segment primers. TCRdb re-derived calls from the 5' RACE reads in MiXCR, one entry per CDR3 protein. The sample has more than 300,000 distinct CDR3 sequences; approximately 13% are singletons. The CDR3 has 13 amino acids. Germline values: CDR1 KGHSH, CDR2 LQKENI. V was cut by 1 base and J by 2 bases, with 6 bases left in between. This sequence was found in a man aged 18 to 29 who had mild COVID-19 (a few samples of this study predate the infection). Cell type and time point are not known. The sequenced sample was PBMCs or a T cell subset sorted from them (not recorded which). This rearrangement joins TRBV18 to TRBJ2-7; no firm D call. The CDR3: CASSPRFTYEQYF. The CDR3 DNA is TGTGCCAGCTCACCACGGTTCACCTACGAGCAGTACTTC.